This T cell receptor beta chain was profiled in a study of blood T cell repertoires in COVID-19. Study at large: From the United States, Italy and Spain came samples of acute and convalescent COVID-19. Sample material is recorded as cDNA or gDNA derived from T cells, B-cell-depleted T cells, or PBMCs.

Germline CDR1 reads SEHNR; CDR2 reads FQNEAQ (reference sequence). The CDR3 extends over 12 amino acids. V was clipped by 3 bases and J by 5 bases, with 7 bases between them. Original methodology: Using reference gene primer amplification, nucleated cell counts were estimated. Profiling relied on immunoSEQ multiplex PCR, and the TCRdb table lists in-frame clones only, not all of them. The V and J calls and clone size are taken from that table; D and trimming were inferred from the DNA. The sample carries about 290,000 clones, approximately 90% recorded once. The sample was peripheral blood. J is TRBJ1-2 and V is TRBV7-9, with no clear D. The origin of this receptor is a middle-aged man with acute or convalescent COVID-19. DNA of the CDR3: TGTGCCAGCAGCTTTATGCAGTATGGCTACACCTTC. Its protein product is CASSFMQYGYTF.